The rows below give T cell receptor beta chains drawn from one sample of a study of vaccination and CD4 T cells after COVID-19. A single record per CDR3 protein comes from TCRdb applying MiXCR to the PCR reads. The sample records 10,000 to 15,000 distinct CDR3 sequences, 38% being singletons. These receptors' targets are unknown. The sequenced material came from cultured CD4+ T cells from blood. All receptors come from a human donor with COVID-19. The CDR3 runs from the conserved cysteine through the conserved F or W. The order of the fields is CDR3 protein, CDR3 DNA, J gene, V gene, clone size, D gene. A D gene is named only where the DNA matches it firmly. Rows give clone size only sometimes, using once, few, many, or a class for an expanded clone.

CDR3 protein: CASSWGSGNTIYF; CDR3 DNA: TGTGCCAGCAGTTGGGGCTCTGGAAACACCATATATTTT; J gene: TRBJ1-3; V gene: TRBV6-5; clone size: few; D gene: -
CDR3 protein: CASSRDRATLHF; CDR3 DNA: TGTGCCAGCAGCCGAGACAGGGCTACCCTCCACTTT; J gene: TRBJ1-6; V gene: TRBV2; clone size: -; D gene: TRBD1
CDR3 protein: CATSARYQETQYF; CDR3 DNA: TGTGCCACCAGCGCCCGGTACCAAGAGACCCAGTACTTC; J gene: TRBJ2-5; V gene: TRBV15; clone size: -; D gene: -
CDR3 protein: CATRRAGGRETQYF; CDR3 DNA: TGTGCCACACGACGAGCGGGGGGCCGGGAGACCCAGTACTTC; J gene: TRBJ2-5; V gene: TRBV6-1; clone size: -; D gene: TRBD2
CDR3 protein: CASSKTGGLGNTEAFF; CDR3 DNA: TGTGCCAGTAGCAAAACAGGGGGCTTGGGGAACACTGAAGCTTTCTTT; J gene: TRBJ1-1; V gene: TRBV19; clone size: few; D gene: TRBD1
CDR3 protein: CASSYRSSNQPQHF; CDR3 DNA: TGTGCCAGCAGTTATCGGAGCAGCAATCAGCCCCAGCATTTT; J gene: TRBJ1-5; V gene: TRBV27; clone size: -; D gene: -
CDR3 protein: CASRPGTSAHNEQFF; CDR3 DNA: TGTGCCAGCCGACCCGGGACTAGCGCCCACAATGAGCAGTTCTTC; J gene: TRBJ2-1; V gene: TRBV27; clone size: few; D gene: TRBD2
CDR3 protein: CAWNRVPGQSYEQYF; CDR3 DNA: TGTGCCTGGAACAGAGTCCCGGGTCAGTCCTACGAGCAGTACTTC; J gene: TRBJ2-7; V gene: TRBV30; clone size: -; D gene: -
CDR3 protein: CASSRQNTEAFF; CDR3 DNA: TGTGCCAGCAGTCGACAGAACACTGAAGCTTTCTTT; J gene: TRBJ1-1; V gene: TRBV6-1; clone size: -; D gene: -
CDR3 protein: CSARDSRAAGNTIYF; CDR3 DNA: TGCAGTGCTAGAGATAGCAGGGCCGCTGGAAACACCATATATTTT; J gene: TRBJ1-3; V gene: TRBV20-1; clone size: -; D gene: -
CDR3 protein: CASSETGKLNTEAFF; CDR3 DNA: TGCGCCAGCAGTGAAACGGGCAAATTGAACACTGAAGCTTTCTTT; J gene: TRBJ1-1; V gene: TRBV10-1; clone size: few; D gene: -
CDR3 protein: CAWSRRNYGYTF; CDR3 DNA: TGTGCCTGGAGTCGCAGGAATTATGGCTACACCTTC; J gene: TRBJ1-2; V gene: TRBV30; clone size: large; D gene: -
CDR3 protein: CASSLAAVAGLGTQYF; CDR3 DNA: TGTGCCAGCAGCTTAGCGGCAGTAGCGGGGTTAGGTACGCAGTATTTT; J gene: TRBJ2-3; V gene: TRBV7-8; clone size: -; D gene: TRBD2
CDR3 protein: CASSSRLASPYEQYF; CDR3 DNA: TGTGCCAGCAGCTCACGACTAGCGTCCCCCTACGAGCAGTACTTC; J gene: TRBJ2-7; V gene: TRBV11-2; clone size: -; D gene: TRBD2
CDR3 protein: CASSQGQGPWEAFF; CDR3 DNA: TGTGCCAGCAGTCAGGGACAGGGTCCATGGGAAGCTTTCTTT; J gene: TRBJ1-1; V gene: TRBV6-1; clone size: -; D gene: TRBD1
CDR3 protein: CASRLRDRGQAFF; CDR3 DNA: TGTGCCAGCAGACTCCGGGACAGGGGGCAAGCTTTCTTT; J gene: TRBJ1-1; V gene: TRBV6-1; clone size: -; D gene: TRBD1
CDR3 protein: CASSYKDAYEQYF; CDR3 DNA: TGTGCCAGCAGTTACAAGGACGCCTACGAGCAGTACTTC; J gene: TRBJ2-7; V gene: TRBV6-5; clone size: -; D gene: -
CDR3 protein: CASRVAGGLGEQFF; CDR3 DNA: TGTGCCAGCAGAGTAGCGGGGGGGCTGGGTGAGCAGTTCTTC; J gene: TRBJ2-1; V gene: TRBV6-1; clone size: few; D gene: TRBD2
CDR3 protein: CASSSKQGNEQYF; CDR3 DNA: TGTGCCAGCAGTTCAAAACAGGGGAACGAGCAGTACTTC; J gene: TRBJ2-7; V gene: TRBV2; clone size: -; D gene: TRBD1
CDR3 protein: CASSSNRFVYGYTF; CDR3 DNA: TGTGCCAGCAGTTCCAACCGGTTTGTCTATGGCTACACCTTC; J gene: TRBJ1-2; V gene: TRBV7-9; clone size: -; D gene: -
CDR3 protein: CASSYSGGTVTGELFF; CDR3 DNA: TGTGCCAGCAGCTATAGCGGGGGAACCGTCACCGGGGAGCTGTTTTTT; J gene: TRBJ2-2; V gene: TRBV11-3; clone size: -; D gene: TRBD2
CDR3 protein: CASSGGYQETQYF; CDR3 DNA: TGTGCCAGCTCTGGGGGGTACCAAGAGACCCAGTACTTC; J gene: TRBJ2-5; V gene: TRBV18; clone size: -; D gene: -
CDR3 protein: CASSIPGTPVGGYTF; CDR3 DNA: TGTGCCAGCAGTATCCCCGGGACCCCTGTGGGTGGCTACACCTTC; J gene: TRBJ1-2; V gene: TRBV25-1; clone size: -; D gene: -
CDR3 protein: CASSLGQGVKGNSPLHF; CDR3 DNA: TGCGCCAGCAGCTTAGGACAGGGGGTAAAAGGTAATTCACCCCTCCACTTT; J gene: TRBJ1-6; V gene: TRBV5-1; clone size: -; D gene: TRBD1
CDR3 protein: CASRGGGGLGETQYF; CDR3 DNA: TGTGCCAGCAGGGGAGGCGGGGGTCTGGGTGAGACCCAGTACTTC; J gene: TRBJ2-5; V gene: TRBV2; clone size: few; D gene: TRBD2